The 32 T cell receptor beta chains reported below all come from one sample, sequenced in a study of blood T cell repertoires in COVID-19. Sequenced by immunoSEQ multiplex PCR; TCRdb stores in-frame clones only, minus some. The sample carries some 190,000 clones, about three quarters recorded once. Sequencing was performed on peripheral blood. The receptors shown here come from a woman in her forties or fifties with active or convalescent COVID-19.

This clone has just a few counts. J is TRBJ1-1 and V is TRBV19; D perhaps matches TRBD1 (6 bases). V was clipped by 6 bases and J by 1 base, with 12 bases between them. This CDR3 has 14 amino acids. Germline V gives CDR1 LNHDA, CDR2 SQIVND (reference sequence). CDR3 residues: CASRPGTTNTEAFF. The DNA for the CDR3 is TGTGCCAGTAGGCCCGGGACAACGAACACTGAAGCTTTCTTT.

The CDR3 nucleotides are TGCGCCAGCAGCTTTAATAACAGAAAAGAGACCCAGTACTTC. This codes for CASSFNNRKETQYF. This chain links TRBV5-1 with TRBJ2-5, with no clear D. Looked up from germline, CDR1 is SGHRS and CDR2 is YFSETQ. The V gene lost 2 bases and the J gene lost 3 bases, with 11 bases spanning the gap. This CDR3 region has 14 residues.

This clone was found once. This chain uses TRBV5-1 with TRBJ1-1, with a possible D match to TRBD1 (5 bases). Between the trimmed V and J ends, which lost 7 bases and 5 bases, there was a span of 15 bases. This CDR3 has 13 amino acids. The germline gives CDR1 SGHRS, CDR2 YFSETQ. The CDR3 here is CASGLRGGTEAFF. The CDR3 DNA reads TGCGCCAGCGGCCTAAGGGGAGGTACTGAAGCTTTCTTT.

The chain has TRBV6-5 and TRBJ1-6; 7 bases align to TRBD1. Losses at the gene ends were 2 bases for V and 7 bases for J; bases not matched to a gene: 8. Germline-derived CDR1 and CDR2 are MNHEY and SVGAGI. This CDR3 comprises 16 residues. The CDR3 region is CASSYAGTVGNSPLHF. The DNA for the CDR3 is TGTGCCAGCAGTTACGCCGGGACAGTGGGCAATTCACCCCTCCACTTT.

This chain connects TRBV3-1 (or the pseudogene TRBV3-2) to TRBJ1-2; D possibly corresponds to TRBD1 (5 bases). CDR1 is LGHDT, CDR2 YNNKEL, per germline (reference sequence). CDR3 length: 15 amino acids. Trimming left V 4 bases short and J 1 base short, with 13 bases between. The CDR3 region has the DNA TGTGCCAGCAGCCCAGCCCTCGGGGGTAACTATGGCTACACCTTC. Translation gives CASSPALGGNYGYTF.

V and J are TRBV2 and TRBJ2-1; 10 bases are shared with TRBD2. Per germline, CDR1 SNHLY and CDR2 FYNNEI. The CDR3 has 16 amino acids. V lost 4 bases, J lost 3 bases, and 6 bases stayed unmatched. In nucleotides, the CDR3 is TGTGCCAGCAGTGGGGGAGTAGCGGGGGGCTACAATGAGCAGTTCTTC. It translates to CASSGGVAGGYNEQFF.

The chain recombines TRBV11-3 with TRBJ2-1; tentative D call: TRBD1 (6 bases). CDR1 and CDR2 from the germline V gene are SGHNT and YENEEA. The CDR3 runs to 15 residues. V was clipped by 1 base and J by 2 bases, with 9 bases between them. CDR3 loop: CASSLVGGPYNEQFF. The DNA of the CDR3 is TGTGCCAGCAGCTTAGTTGGGGGCCCCTACAATGAGCAGTTCTTC.

This clone was seen only a few times. This chain connects TRBV10-3 to TRBJ1-1, with 8 bases fitting TRBD1. V was clipped by 6 bases and J by 3 bases; unmatched bases: 0. Germline CDR1 reads ENHRY; CDR2 reads SYGVKD. This CDR3 comprises 12 residues. The CDR3 DNA sequence: TGTGCCATCAGACAGGGGGACACTGAAGCTTTCTTT. Amino acids: CAIRQGDTEAFF.

The chain carries TRBV9 and TRBJ1-2, with 10 bases identical to TRBD1. The junction had 9 bases not matched to a gene; V was cut back by 4 bases and J by 0 bases. The CDR3 is 17 residues long. CDR1 SGDLS and CDR2 YYNGEE come from the germline V gene. CDR3 in DNA: TGTGCCAGCAGCCCAAGTGGGACAGGGGCAACTAACTATGGCTACACCTTC. This translates into CASSPSGTGATNYGYTF.

This clone was detected only a few times. V is TRBV4-3 and J is TRBJ1-1; D might be TRBD1 (5 bases). CDR1 and CDR2 (germline): LGHNA, YSLEER. Trimming pared 0 bases from V and 3 bases from J, leaving 11 bases between. CDR3 length: 15 amino acids. CDR3 loop: CASSQEGQPYTEAFF. Written as DNA, the CDR3 is TGCGCCAGCAGCCAAGAGGGGCAGCCCTACACTGAAGCTTTCTTT.

The chain couples TRBV15 to TRBJ1-4; maybe TRBD1 (6 bases). The CDR3 totals 14 residues. Germline loops: CDR1 LNHNV, CDR2 YYDKDF (reference sequence). V lost 1 base to trimming and J lost 7 bases, with 10 bases between them. Written as DNA, the CDR3 is TGTGCCACCAGCAGAGGACAGGACCCTGAAAAACTGTTTTTT. It yields the protein CATSRGQDPEKLFF.

The chain is built from TRBV7-6 and TRBJ2-1; TRBD2 matches 12 bases. The V segment lost 3 bases and the J segment 9 bases; nucleotides outside the gene matches: 9. The germline V gene encodes CDR1 SGHVS and CDR2 FNYEAQ. This CDR3 is built from 16 residues. The CDR3 spells CASSFAQTSGRGEQFF. Here the CDR3 DNA reads TGTGCCAGCAGCTTTGCGCAGACTAGCGGGAGAGGTGAGCAGTTCTTC.

The rearrangement joins TRBV7-9 to TRBJ2-6; TRBD1 matches at 7 bases. Trimming cost V 6 bases and J 0 bases; bases outside gene matches: 8. Germline values: CDR1 SEHNR, CDR2 FQNEAQ (reference sequence). The CDR3 totals 17 residues. The CDR3 region is CASRSGQLSSGANVLTF. Here the CDR3 DNA reads TGTGCCAGCAGATCGGGACAGTTAAGCTCTGGGGCCAACGTCCTGACTTTC.

The chain has TRBV6-2 or TRBV6-3 and TRBJ1-5; D is possibly TRBD1 (6 bases). With 3 bases removed from V and 3 bases from J, the gap between germline ends came to 9 bases. Germline CDR1 reads MNHEY; CDR2 reads SVGEGT. This CDR3 spans 14 amino acids. CDR3 DNA: TGTGCCAGCAGTTATCGGGACACCAATCAGCCCCAGCATTTT. Its translation: CASSYRDTNQPQHF.

This clone was detected once. This rearrangement joins TRBV5-4 to TRBJ1-5, with D possibly TRBD1 on 6 matching bases. This CDR3 spans 14 amino acids. V was clipped by 2 bases and J by 1 base, with 7 bases between them. Per the germline V gene, CDR1 is SGHNT and CDR2 is YYREEE (reference sequence). This CDR3 is CASSFRGSNQPQHF. The CDR3 DNA follows: TGTGCCAGCAGCTTCAGGGGAAGCAATCAGCCCCAGCATTTT.

The chain joins TRBV28 to TRBJ1-2, with D perhaps matching TRBD1 (6 bases). The CDR3 contains 14 residues. CDR1 is MDHEN, CDR2 SYDVKM, per germline. Trimming took off 7 bases at V and 2 bases at J, with 14 bases between the two ends. The CDR3 loop reads CASKLGQTNYGYTF. The CDR3 nucleotides read TGTGCCAGCAAACTCGGACAGACCAACTATGGCTACACCTTC.

The V gene is TRBV6-5, the J gene TRBJ2-1, with 7 bases matching TRBD1. Germline trimming cut 2 bases from V and 6 bases from J; bases unmatched to any gene: 10. Germline assignment: CDR1 MNHEY and CDR2 SVGAGI. CDR3 length: 16 residues. The chain's CDR3 is CASSYAGTDAINEQFF. CDR3 coding DNA: TGTGCCAGCAGTTACGCCGGGACAGATGCAATCAATGAGCAGTTCTTC.

CDR3 sequence: CASSSIPEAHIQYF. The CDR3 DNA is TGTGCCAGCAGCTCGATCCCTGAGGCTCACATTCAGTACTTC. The chain recombines TRBV7-2 with TRBJ2-4; D unresolved. V was shortened by 4 bases and J by 8 bases, with 15 bases between the two germline ends. The CDR3 consists of 14 residues. Per the germline V gene, CDR1 is SGHTA and CDR2 is FQGNSA.

The chain recombines TRBV6-5 with TRBJ2-7; 9 nucleotides line up with TRBD1. Trimming at V came to 0 bases and at J to 4 bases, leaving 4 bases not matched to a gene. The V gene's germline CDR1 is MNHEY and CDR2 SVGAGI. There are 15 residues in the CDR3. CDR3 region: CASSYSNRGRYEQYF. CDR3 sequence (DNA): TGTGCCAGCAGTTACTCGAACAGGGGGCGTTACGAGCAGTACTTC.

The chain couples TRBV10-3 to TRBJ1-2, with 10 bases fitting TRBD1. The CDR3 totals 15 residues. Germline loops: CDR1 ENHRY, CDR2 SYGVKD. Losses at the gene ends were 2 bases for V and 8 bases for J; bases not matched to a gene: 8. The CDR3 loop reads CAISEPGTGEEGYTF. In DNA form, the CDR3 reads TGTGCCATCAGTGAGCCCGGGACAGGGGAGGAGGGCTACACCTTC.

The V gene is TRBV5-1, the J gene TRBJ2-1; TRBD2 matches at 9 bases. Losses at the gene ends were 2 bases for V and 10 bases for J; bases not matched to a gene: 7. The CDR3 loop spans 14 amino acids. Germline V gives CDR1 SGHRS, CDR2 YFSETQ. CDR3 region: CASSFRGGAQEQFF. Written as DNA, the CDR3 is TGCGCCAGCAGCTTCCGCGGGGGGGCTCAAGAGCAGTTCTTC.

V and J are TRBV7-2 and TRBJ1-1; maybe TRBD1 (6 bases). With 5 bases removed from V and 5 bases from J, the gap between germline ends came to 15 bases. Germline V lookup: CDR1 SGHTA, CDR2 FQGNSA. There are 14 residues in the CDR3. The CDR3 protein is CASSPVAGETEAFF. CDR3 coding DNA: TGTGCCAGCAGCCCCGTTGCAGGGGAGACTGAAGCTTTCTTT.

The chain has TRBV18 and TRBJ1-3; 7 bases align to TRBD1. The CDR3 is 17 amino acids. V shed 2 bases and J 0 bases; nucleotides not matched to a gene: 7. Germline CDR1 reads KGHSH; CDR2 reads LQKENI. CDR3 sequence reads: CASSPGGQMASGNTIYF. CDR3 nucleotide sequence: TGTGCCAGCTCACCAGGGGGACAGATGGCCTCTGGAAACACCATATATTTT.

The chain links TRBV4-2 to TRBJ2-3; 12 nucleotides agree with TRBD2. The CDR3 has 18 amino acids. Germline CDR1 LGHNA, CDR2 YNFKEQ. Losses at the gene ends were 4 bases for V and 4 bases for J; bases not matched to a gene: 12. The CDR3 reads CASSRTLAGGPGADTQYF. The CDR3 nucleotides are TGTGCCAGCAGCCGAACCCTAGCGGGGGGGCCGGGTGCAGATACGCAGTATTTT.

The sample holds a few counts of this clone. V and J are TRBV2 and TRBJ1-1; D is ambiguous. Deletions cut 2 bases from V and 1 base from J, with 11 bases between. The CDR3 totals 15 residues. The germline gives CDR1 SNHLY, CDR2 FYNNEI. The CDR3 protein is CASSENTGANTEAFF. In nucleotides, the CDR3 is TGTGCCAGCAGTGAAAACACCGGAGCGAACACTGAAGCTTTCTTT.

The chain recombines TRBV7-2 with TRBJ1-1, with 7 positions matching TRBD1. Looked up from germline, CDR1 is SGHTA and CDR2 is FQGNSA. V trimming: 5 bases; J trimming: 0 bases; junction bases outside the gene matches: 3. This CDR3 contains 14 residues. The CDR3: CASSLGQMNTEAFF. CDR3 DNA: TGTGCCAGCAGCCTGGGACAGATGAACACTGAAGCTTTCTTT.

This chain joins TRBV4-3 and TRBJ1-2; no definite D call. Trimming took 0 bases from V and 4 from J, leaving 15 bases between them. The germline V gene has CDR1 LGHNA and CDR2 YSLEER. CDR3 length: 16 amino acids. The CDR3 DNA reads as TGCGCCAGCAGCCAAGAGGTTGCGGGGTCACCCTATGGCTACACCTTC. Translating it yields CASSQEVAGSPYGYTF.

This clone was observed a few times. The CDR3 nucleotides are TGTGCCAGCAGTATACTGGCGGACAGCCCAGAGGGCTACACCTTC. Its translation: CASSILADSPEGYTF. The chain uses TRBV5-4 and TRBJ1-2; perhaps TRBD1 as D (6 bases). This CDR3 has 15 amino acids. V was pared by 5 bases and J by 8 bases, with 22 bases between. Germline CDR1 SGHNT, CDR2 YYREEE (reference sequence).

The V and J genes are TRBV4-1 and TRBJ2-7; perhaps TRBD1 as D (5 bases). The CDR3 runs 14 residues. The V end lost 0 bases, the J end lost 4 bases, and 10 bases lay between the germline ends. In germline, CDR1 is MGHRA, CDR2 YSYEKL. The CDR3 DNA is TGCGCCAGCAGCCAAGAACCAGGGCGTTACGAGCAGTACTTC. Amino acid sequence: CASSQEPGRYEQYF.

The V and J genes are TRBV27 and TRBJ1-6; 9 bases match TRBD1. V was pared by 7 bases and J by 5 bases, with 9 bases of the junction left unmatched. CDR3 length equals 16 residues. Germline V gene lookup returns CDR1 MNHEY and CDR2 SMNVEV (reference sequence). CDR3 nucleotide sequence: TGTGCCAGCAAGGTACAGGGGGCACTAGATAATTCACCCCTCCACTTT. Encoded protein: CASKVQGALDNSPLHF.

This chain connects TRBV7-2 to TRBJ1-5; possibly TRBD1 for D (6 bases). The CDR3 sequence is 15 residues long. V shed 1 base and J shed 0 bases, with 7 bases lying between them. From germline, CDR1 is SGHTA and CDR2 FQGNSA. This CDR3 reads CASSLGQASNQPQHF. The CDR3 DNA follows: TGTGCCAGCAGCTTAGGACAGGCTAGCAATCAGCCCCAGCATTTT.

The chain combines TRBV30 with TRBJ2-7; maybe TRBD1 (5 bases). The CDR3 covers 14 residues. Deletions cut 2 bases from V and 9 bases from J, with 20 bases between. Germline CDR1 is GTSNPN and CDR2 is SVGIG (reference sequence). The DNA of the CDR3 is TGTGCCTGGAGTATTGGCCAGGGTGGGCAATGGCAGTACTTC. Its translation: CAWSIGQGGQWQYF.